Presented here are 29 T cell receptor beta chains from one specimen sequenced in a study of shared clonotypes between healthy human individuals. TCRdb's table, derived via immunoSEQ multiplex PCR, lists solely in-frame clones and lacks some. In the table there are 490,000 or so clones, around three quarters of which are singletons. The sequenced sample was PBMCs. These TCRs come from a woman aged 40 to 55 in good health. Some clones in this sample may be carry-over from other donors' samples.

This clone occurred a few times. The V call is TRBV7-9, the J call TRBJ1-4; 7 bases match TRBD1. The CDR3 has 15 residues. With 5 bases clipped from V and 5 bases from J, the junction kept 8 bases outside the gene matches. CDR1 and CDR2 from the germline V gene are SEHNR and FQNEAQ (reference sequence). CDR3 region: CASSPTGNGNEKLFF. For the CDR3, the DNA is TGTGCCAGCAGCCCGACAGGGAACGGGAATGAAAAACTGTTTTTT. Together with reference TRBV7-9 and TRBJ1-4, the CDR3 gives the full variable domain: DTGVSQNPRHKITKRGQNVTFRCDPISEHNRLYWYRQTLGQGPEFLTYFQNEAQLEKSRLLSDRFSAERPKGSFSTLEIQRTEQGDSAMYLCASSPTGNGNEKLFFGSGTQLSVL.

This sequence joins TRBV4-1 and TRBJ2-1, with 8 nucleotides matching TRBD2. The CDR3 covers 15 residues. The V segment lost 4 bases and the J segment 6 bases; nucleotides outside the gene matches: 8. Germline-derived CDR1 and CDR2 are MGHRA and YSYEKL. CDR3 DNA: TGCGCCAGCAGCCCCTCGGGACTAGAGGGCAATGAGCAGTTCTTC. Encoded protein: CASSPSGLEGNEQFF.

This chain uses TRBV28 with TRBJ2-5, with 8 positions matching TRBD2. Germline V gene lookup returns CDR1 MDHEN and CDR2 SYDVKM. With V trimmed by 7 bases and J by 4 bases, 20 bases remained unmatched. This CDR3 is built from 18 residues. CDR3 residues: CASNPDYSGRKGRETQYF. DNA of the CDR3: TGTGCCAGCAACCCCGACTACAGCGGGAGAAAAGGAAGAGAGACCCAGTACTTC.

This chain links TRBV11-2 with TRBJ1-5, with D hard to call. The CDR3 runs 14 residues. Germline loops: CDR1 SGHAT, CDR2 FQNNGV. V lost 1 base to trimming and J lost 1 base, with 5 bases between them. The DNA for the CDR3 is TGTGCCAGCAGCTTAGGACGGAGCAATCAGCCCCAGCATTTT. It translates to CASSLGRSNQPQHF. The full variable domain, with the rest looked up from reference TRBV11-2 and TRBJ1-5, is EAGVAQSPRYKIIEKRQSVAFWCNPISGHATLYWYQQILGQGPKLLIQFQNNGVVDDSQLPKDRFSAERLKGVDSTLKIQPAKLEDSAVYLCASSLGRSNQPQHFGDGTRLSIL.

Comments on this clone: Other DNA sequences within the sample encode an identical CDR3. The V and J genes are TRBV6-4 and TRBJ2-1; 14 bases are a match to TRBD2. Looked up from germline, CDR1 is MRHNA and CDR2 is SNTAGT. The V gene end was trimmed by 4 bases and the J gene end by 8 bases; junction bases not matched to a gene: 1. CDR3 size: 14 residues. The CDR3 DNA sequence: TGTGCCAGCAGTGGGGGACTAGCGGGAGATGAGCAGTTCTTC. Protein sequence: CASSGGLAGDEQFF.

The table lists this clone with a count of one. The V call is TRBV19, the J call TRBJ1-2; D possibly corresponds to TRBD1 (5 bases). This CDR3 is built from 13 residues. V lost 5 bases, J lost 3 bases, and 10 bases lay in between. Germline V gene lookup returns CDR1 LNHDA and CDR2 SQIVND (reference sequence). The CDR3 nucleotides are TGTGCCAGTAGTGAGACAGAAGACTATGGCTACACCTTC. Protein: CASSETEDYGYTF.

The chain is built from TRBV4-1 and TRBJ1-2, with D possibly being TRBD1 (5 bases). The CDR3 runs to 16 residues. Germline V gene data show CDR1 as MGHRA and CDR2 as YSYEKL. The germline V and J ends were trimmed by 1 base and 3 bases, with 15 bases remaining between them. As DNA, the CDR3 is TGCGCCAGCAGCCAAGGTGCGAGGGGTCCCTACTATGGCTACACCTTC. This sequence encodes CASSQGARGPYYGYTF.

The chain couples TRBV2 to TRBJ2-7, with 9 bases identical to TRBD2. The V gene's germline CDR1 is SNHLY and CDR2 FYNNEI. V shed 7 bases, J shed 6 bases, and the junction held 13 bases outside the gene matches. This CDR3 has 15 residues. DNA for the CDR3: TGTGCCAGCACCTCGTTGGGGCTAGCGGGAAGCGAGCAGTACTTC. This codes for CASTSLGLAGSEQYF. Together with reference TRBV2 and TRBJ2-7, the CDR3 gives the full variable domain: EPEVTQTPSHQVTQMGQEVILRCVPISNHLYFYWYRQILGQKVEFLVSFYNNEISEKSEIFDDQFSVERPDGSNFTLKIRSTKLEDSAMYFCASTSLGLAGSEQYFGPGTRLTVT.

The chain employs TRBV29-1 and TRBJ2-1; a possible D gene is TRBD2 (5 bases). Germline V gene data show CDR1 as SQVTM and CDR2 as ANQGSEA. V was pared by 6 bases and J by 6 bases, with 18 bases between. The CDR3 contains 14 residues. CDR3 DNA sequence: TGCAGCGTCCTACCGGGATTGCAGCGCAATGAGCAGTTCTTC. Translating it yields CSVLPGLQRNEQFF.

The V call is TRBV5-1, the J call TRBJ2-1, with 10 bases matching TRBD2. Germline CDR1 is SGHRS and CDR2 is YFSETQ. There are 16 residues in the CDR3. Trimming cost V 4 bases and J 5 bases; bases outside gene matches: 9. The CDR3 DNA reads as TGCGCCAGCAGCGCCTCCACTAGCGGGATTAACAATGAGCAGTTCTTC. It translates to CASSASTSGINNEQFF.

This clone was observed a handful of times. The V and J genes are TRBV4-1 and TRBJ1-1, with D possibly TRBD1 on 6 matching bases. The germline V gene has CDR1 MGHRA and CDR2 YSYEKL. Between the trimmed V and J ends, which lost 4 bases and 0 bases, there was a span of 12 bases. This CDR3 contains 15 residues. The CDR3 here is CASSRPGALNTEAFF. The DNA of the CDR3 is TGCGCCAGCAGCCGGCCAGGGGCCCTGAACACTGAAGCTTTCTTT.

The genes are TRBV5-1 and TRBJ1-1; TRBD1 matches 12 bases. The CDR3 sequence is 18 residues long. V lost 2 bases and J lost 0; bases outside the gene matches: 8. CDR1 and CDR2 (germline): SGHRS, YFSETQ. CDR3 sequence reads: CASSFAPGQGAMNTEAFF. CDR3 nucleotide sequence: TGCGCCAGCAGCTTTGCTCCGGGACAGGGGGCTATGAACACTGAAGCTTTCTTT.

This clone showed up many times. This chain uses TRBV18 with TRBJ1-1; TRBD1 matches 8 bases. Germline trimming cut 6 bases from V and 3 bases from J; bases unmatched to any gene: 12. Germline CDR1 reads KGHSH; CDR2 reads LQKENI. The length of the CDR3 is 16 residues. CDR3 DNA sequence: TGTGCCAGCTCGCAGGGGGCTGGGTTAGATTACACTGAAGCTTTCTTT. Protein product: CASSQGAGLDYTEAFF.

The V gene is TRBV29-1, the J gene TRBJ2-2; 10 bases line up with TRBD1. The CDR3 covers 14 residues. J lost 4 bases, V lost 6 bases, and 5 bases had no gene match. In germline, CDR1 is SQVTM, CDR2 ANQGSEA. The CDR3 loop is CSVGQGLGTGELFF. The DNA for the CDR3 is TGCAGCGTGGGACAGGGGCTAGGCACCGGGGAGCTGTTTTTT.

This chain connects TRBV19 to TRBJ2-1, with TRBD1 matching 12 bases. The CDR3 totals 15 residues. Germline V lookup: CDR1 LNHDA, CDR2 SQIVND (reference sequence). With V trimmed by 5 bases and J by 8 bases, 7 bases remained unmatched. The CDR3 nucleotides are TGTGCCAGTAGTCGTATCGGGACAGGGGGCTATGAGCAGTTCTTC. This translates into CASSRIGTGGYEQFF.

This sequence joins TRBV18 and TRBJ1-5; D is uncertain. Per germline, CDR1 KGHSH and CDR2 LQKENI. Trimming left V 2 bases short and J 6 bases short, with 14 bases between. The CDR3 contains 15 residues. This chain's CDR3 is CASSPTGSGVQPQHF. CDR3 coding DNA: TGTGCCAGCTCACCAACGGGGAGTGGGGTTCAGCCCCAGCATTTT.

The rearrangement uses TRBV29-1 and TRBJ2-2; 14 bases match TRBD2. CDR1 and CDR2 (germline): SQVTM, ANQGSEA. Unmatched junction bases numbered 11, after V lost 7 bases and J lost 7 bases. This CDR3 contains 16 residues. The CDR3 coding sequence is TGCAGCGCCTCCGGGACTAGCGGGAGAAATGTCGGGGAGCTGTTTTTT. As protein: CSASGTSGRNVGELFF.

The rearrangement joins TRBV15 to TRBJ2-7; D is uncertain. This CDR3 has 12 amino acids. Germline-derived CDR1 and CDR2 are LNHNV and YYDKDF (reference sequence). The V end was cut by 1 base, the J end by 3 bases, with 4 bases between. The CDR3 here is CATSRGIYEQYF. In DNA form, the CDR3 reads TGTGCCACCAGCAGAGGGATCTACGAGCAGTACTTC.

This clone was observed a handful of times. The chain carries TRBV25-1 and TRBJ2-1, with no clear D. The V end was cut by 3 bases, the J end by 7 bases, with 13 bases between. The CDR3 covers 14 residues. The germline CDR1 and CDR2 sequences are MGHDK and SYGVNS. The CDR3 sequence: CASSDWVVGNEQFF. CDR3 sequence (DNA): TGTGCCAGCAGTGACTGGGTGGTGGGGAATGAGCAGTTCTTC.

V is TRBV4-1 and J is TRBJ2-1; D not resolved. V lost 4 bases and J lost 7, with 5 bases in between. CDR3 length: 11 amino acids. Germline CDR1 and CDR2: MGHRA and YSYEKL. The CDR3 spells CASSLGNEQFF. The CDR3 DNA sequence: TGCGCCAGCAGCCTCGGGAATGAGCAGTTCTTC.

About this clone itself: A much bigger clone sits one base away, suggesting this may be a read error. This chain uses TRBV6-1 with TRBJ1-1; possibly TRBD1 for D (5 bases). Germline assignment: CDR1 MNHNS and CDR2 SASEGT. This CDR3 spans 13 amino acids. In DNA, the CDR3 is TGTGCCGGCAGCGCAGGGAAGAACACTGAAGCTTTCTTT. Its translation is CAGSAGKNTEAFF.

V usage is TRBV11-2 and J usage is TRBJ2-5, with 7 bases matching TRBD2. Germline assignment: CDR1 SGHAT and CDR2 FQNNGV. Trimming took 3 bases from V and 4 from J; bases not matched to a gene: 8. The length of the CDR3 is 15 residues. The CDR3 bases are TGTGCCAGCAGCTTTACGGGGGGATGGGGAGAGACCCAGTACTTC. This sequence encodes CASSFTGGWGETQYF.

This chain connects TRBV11-2 to TRBJ2-2; a weak D match, TRBD2 (5 bases). In germline, CDR1 is SGHAT, CDR2 FQNNGV. This CDR3 has 16 amino acids. Between the trimmed V and J ends, which lost 2 bases and 0 bases, there was a span of 10 bases. The CDR3 region has the DNA TGTGCCAGCAGCTTAAATCCCGGGGCGAACACCGGGGAGCTGTTTTTT. This gives the protein CASSLNPGANTGELFF.

CDR3 nucleotides: TGTGCCAGTAGTGTCGACTCCAGCACAGATACGCAGTATTTT. Residues: CASSVDSSTDTQYF. The genes are TRBV19 and TRBJ2-3, with D unresolved. Germline CDR1 and CDR2: LNHDA and SQIVND (reference sequence). Trimming pared 5 bases from V and 0 bases from J, leaving 9 bases between. CDR3 length: 14 amino acids.

Details on this clone: A single base is all that separates this from a far larger clone, so a read error is likely. This sequence joins TRBV2 and TRBJ2-3, with TRBD1 matching 7 bases. CDR1 is SNHLY and CDR2 is FYNNEI in the germline V gene. V was pared by 6 bases and J by 0 bases, with 6 bases of the junction left unmatched. There are 15 residues in the CDR3. In DNA, the CDR3 is TGTGCCAGCAGGGACAGGACAAGGAGCACAGATACGCAGTATTTT. It specifies CASRDRTRSTDTQYF.

The rearrangement links TRBV19 to TRBJ2-3; 9 bases map to TRBD2. This CDR3 is 15 amino acids long. From germline, CDR1 is LNHDA and CDR2 SQIVND (reference sequence). Trimming at V came to 5 bases and at J to 7 bases, leaving 10 bases not matched to a gene. The CDR3 here is CASSPVAGEGNTQYF. The CDR3 region has the DNA TGTGCCAGTAGTCCAGTAGCGGGAGAGGGGAATACGCAGTATTTT.

The V gene is TRBV7-9, the J gene TRBJ2-7; TRBD2 aligns across 8 bases. The CDR3 length is 15 residues. In germline, CDR1 is SEHNR, CDR2 FQNEAQ (reference sequence). J was trimmed by 5 bases and V by 1 base; bases with no gene match: 7. In nucleotides, the CDR3 is TGTGCCAGCAGCTTAGGAGACCGGGAGGGAGACGAGCAGTACTTC. The encoded protein is CASSLGDREGDEQYF.

The rearrangement links TRBV5-1 to TRBJ2-2; TRBD2 matches at 8 bases. V trimming: 1 base; J trimming: 6 bases; junction bases outside the gene matches: 5. This CDR3 contains 15 residues. Germline V gene lookup returns CDR1 SGHRS and CDR2 YFSETQ. CDR3 nucleotide sequence: TGCGCCAGCAGCTTGTGGGCGGGAGGTCCCGGGGAGCTGTTTTTT. This sequence encodes CASSLWAGGPGELFF.

The V gene is TRBV7-2, the J gene TRBJ2-5, with D unclear. Germline lookup yields CDR1 SGHTA and CDR2 FQGNSA. The CDR3 sequence is 15 residues long. V dropped 1 base and J dropped 4 bases, with 13 bases sitting between them. The CDR3 coding sequence is TGTGCCAGCAGCTTAGTGGCCGAGACGGGAGAGACCCAGTACTTC. Its protein product is CASSLVAETGETQYF.